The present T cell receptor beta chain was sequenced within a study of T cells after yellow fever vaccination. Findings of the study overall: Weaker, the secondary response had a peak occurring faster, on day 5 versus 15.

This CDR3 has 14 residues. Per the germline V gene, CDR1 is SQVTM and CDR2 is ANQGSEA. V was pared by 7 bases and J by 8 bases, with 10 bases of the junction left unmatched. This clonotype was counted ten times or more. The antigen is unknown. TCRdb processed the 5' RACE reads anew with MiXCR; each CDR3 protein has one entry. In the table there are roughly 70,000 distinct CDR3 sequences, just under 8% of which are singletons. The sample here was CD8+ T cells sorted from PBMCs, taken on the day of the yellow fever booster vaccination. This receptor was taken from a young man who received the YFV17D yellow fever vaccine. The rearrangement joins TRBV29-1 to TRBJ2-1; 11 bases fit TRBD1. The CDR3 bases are TGCAGCGAGACCTCGGGACAGGGGGGCCATGAGCAGTTCTTC. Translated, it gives CSETSGQGGHEQFF.